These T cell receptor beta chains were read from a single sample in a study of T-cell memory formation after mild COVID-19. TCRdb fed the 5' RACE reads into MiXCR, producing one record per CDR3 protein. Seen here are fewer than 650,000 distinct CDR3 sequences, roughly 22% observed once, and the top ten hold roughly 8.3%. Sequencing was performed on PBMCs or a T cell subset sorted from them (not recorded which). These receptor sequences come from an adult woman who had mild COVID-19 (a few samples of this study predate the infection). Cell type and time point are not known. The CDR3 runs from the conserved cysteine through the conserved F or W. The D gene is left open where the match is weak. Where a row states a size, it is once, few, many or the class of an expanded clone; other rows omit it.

CDR3 protein: CASSSGGATDTQYF
CDR3 DNA: TGTGCCAGCTCCAGCGGGGGGGCGACAGATACGCAGTATTTT
V gene: TRBV18
J gene: TRBJ2-3
D gene: TRBD2
clone size: -

CDR3 protein: CASLGPGTDTQYF
CDR3 DNA: TGTGCCAGCCTCGGTCCTGGCACAGATACGCAGTATTTT
V gene: TRBV2
J gene: TRBJ2-3
D gene: -
clone size: few

CDR3 protein: CASSPLGGIRTEAFF
CDR3 DNA: TGTGCCAGCAGCCCCCTGGGGGGGATTCGAACTGAAGCTTTCTTT
V gene: TRBV5-5
J gene: TRBJ1-1
D gene: -
clone size: few

CDR3 protein: CASSPDRADTQYF
CDR3 DNA: TGTGCCAGCAGTCCCGACAGGGCAGATACGCAGTATTTT
V gene: TRBV27
J gene: TRBJ2-3
D gene: TRBD1
clone size: few

CDR3 protein: CASRPGTVNSPLHF
CDR3 DNA: TGTGCCAGCAGGCCTGGGACAGTAAATTCACCCCTCCACTTT
V gene: TRBV5-6
J gene: TRBJ1-6
D gene: TRBD1
clone size: -

CDR3 protein: CASSRQGPFTDTQYF
CDR3 DNA: TGCGCCAGCAGCCGTCAGGGGCCCTTCACAGATACGCAGTATTTT
V gene: TRBV5-1
J gene: TRBJ2-3
D gene: -
clone size: many

CDR3 protein: CASSLAGYGHEQYF
CDR3 DNA: TGTGCCAGCAGTTTAGCAGGATACGGCCACGAGCAGTACTTC
V gene: TRBV27
J gene: TRBJ2-7
D gene: -
clone size: -

CDR3 protein: CASSVGGSSGYNEQFF
CDR3 DNA: TGTGCCAGCAGCGTAGGTGGGTCTAGCGGGTACAATGAGCAGTTCTTC
V gene: TRBV9
J gene: TRBJ2-1
D gene: TRBD2
clone size: few

CDR3 protein: CASSIDSSTDTQYF
CDR3 DNA: TGTGCCAGTAGTATAGACAGTTCCACAGATACGCAGTATTTT
V gene: TRBV19
J gene: TRBJ2-3
D gene: -
clone size: -

CDR3 protein: CSARDSGQEIYVYEQYF
CDR3 DNA: TGCAGTGCTAGAGATTCGGGACAGGAAATTTACGTCTACGAGCAGTACTTC
V gene: TRBV20-1
J gene: TRBJ2-7
D gene: TRBD1
clone size: many

CDR3 protein: CASSLRDSLEQYF
CDR3 DNA: TGTGCCAGCAGTTTGAGGGACAGTCTCGAGCAGTACTTC
V gene: TRBV27
J gene: TRBJ2-7
D gene: TRBD1
clone size: few

CDR3 protein: CASRRTGGARETQYF
CDR3 DNA: TGTGCCAGCAGAAGGACAGGGGGCGCCCGGGAGACCCAGTACTTC
V gene: TRBV6-5
J gene: TRBJ2-5
D gene: TRBD1
clone size: few

CDR3 protein: CASSPTPSGIFYEQYF
CDR3 DNA: TGCGCCAGCAGCCCGACCCCTAGCGGGATTTTTTACGAGCAGTACTTC
V gene: TRBV5-1
J gene: TRBJ2-7
D gene: TRBD2
clone size: -

CDR3 protein: CASSSLNYGYTF
CDR3 DNA: TGTGCCAGCAGCAGCCTCAACTATGGCTACACCTTC
V gene: TRBV6-5
J gene: TRBJ1-2
D gene: -
clone size: few

CDR3 protein: CASSPRGTGDSYGYTF
CDR3 DNA: TGTGCCAGCAGCCCCCGAGGGACAGGGGATAGTTATGGCTACACCTTC
V gene: TRBV4-2
J gene: TRBJ1-2
D gene: TRBD1
clone size: few

CDR3 protein: CASSLVRTGDYNEQFF
CDR3 DNA: TGTGCCAGCAGCTTAGTTAGGACAGGGGACTACAATGAGCAGTTCTTC
V gene: TRBV11-2
J gene: TRBJ2-1
D gene: TRBD1
clone size: few